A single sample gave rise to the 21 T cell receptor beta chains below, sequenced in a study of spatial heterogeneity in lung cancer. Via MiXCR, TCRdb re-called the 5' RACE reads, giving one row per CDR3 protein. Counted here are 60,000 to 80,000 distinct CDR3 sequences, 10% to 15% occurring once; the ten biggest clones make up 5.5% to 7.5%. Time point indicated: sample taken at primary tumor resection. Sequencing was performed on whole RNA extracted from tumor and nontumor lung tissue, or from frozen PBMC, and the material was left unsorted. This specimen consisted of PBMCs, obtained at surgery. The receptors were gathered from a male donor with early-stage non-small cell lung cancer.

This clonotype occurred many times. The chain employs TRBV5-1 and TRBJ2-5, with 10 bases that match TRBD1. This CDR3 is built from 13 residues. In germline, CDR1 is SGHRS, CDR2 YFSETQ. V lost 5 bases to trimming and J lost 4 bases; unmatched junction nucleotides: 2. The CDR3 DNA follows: TGCGCCAGCAGTCGGACAGGGGGAGAGACCCAGTACTTC. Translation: CASSRTGGETQYF. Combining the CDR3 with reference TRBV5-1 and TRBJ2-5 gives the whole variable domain KAGVTQTPRYLIKTRGQQVTLSCSPISGHRSVSWYQQTPGQGLQFLFEYFSETQRNKGNFPGRFSGRQFSNSRSEMNVSTLELGDSALYLCASSRTGGETQYFGPGTRLLVL.

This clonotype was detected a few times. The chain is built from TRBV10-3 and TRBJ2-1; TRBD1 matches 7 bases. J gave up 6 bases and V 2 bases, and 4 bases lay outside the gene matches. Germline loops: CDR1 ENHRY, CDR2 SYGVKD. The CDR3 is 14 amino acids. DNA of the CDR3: TGTGCCATCAGTGAGGACAGGGACAGCAATGAGCAGTTCTTC. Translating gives CAISEDRDSNEQFF.

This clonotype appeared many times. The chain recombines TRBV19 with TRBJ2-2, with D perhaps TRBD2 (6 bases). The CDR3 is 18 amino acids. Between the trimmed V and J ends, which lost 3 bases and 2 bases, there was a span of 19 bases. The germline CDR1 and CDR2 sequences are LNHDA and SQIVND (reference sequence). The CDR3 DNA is TGTGCCAGTAGTATGGTTGGTAGCGGAGATCTTAACACCGGGGAGCTGTTTTTT. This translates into CASSMVGSGDLNTGELFF.

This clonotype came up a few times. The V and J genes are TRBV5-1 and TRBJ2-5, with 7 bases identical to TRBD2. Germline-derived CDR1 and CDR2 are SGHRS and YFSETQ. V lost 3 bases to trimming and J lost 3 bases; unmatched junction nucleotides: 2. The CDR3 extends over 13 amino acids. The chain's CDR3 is CASSSAGKETQYF. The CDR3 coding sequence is TGCGCCAGCAGCTCAGCGGGGAAAGAGACCCAGTACTTC.

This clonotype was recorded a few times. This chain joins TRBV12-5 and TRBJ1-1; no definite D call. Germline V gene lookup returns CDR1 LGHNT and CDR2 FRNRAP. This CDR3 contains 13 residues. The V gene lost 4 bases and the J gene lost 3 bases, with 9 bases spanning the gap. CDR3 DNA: TGTGCTAGTGGTTCATCTGTCTACACTGAAGCTTTCTTT. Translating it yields CASGSSVYTEAFF.

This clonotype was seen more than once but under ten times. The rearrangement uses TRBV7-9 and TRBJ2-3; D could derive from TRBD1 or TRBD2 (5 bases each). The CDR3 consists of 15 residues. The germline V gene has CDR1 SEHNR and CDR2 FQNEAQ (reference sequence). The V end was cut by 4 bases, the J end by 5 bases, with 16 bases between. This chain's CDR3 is CASSSGAGVRDTQYF. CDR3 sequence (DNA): TGTGCCAGCAGCTCCGGGGCCGGGGTAAGAGATACGCAGTATTTT.

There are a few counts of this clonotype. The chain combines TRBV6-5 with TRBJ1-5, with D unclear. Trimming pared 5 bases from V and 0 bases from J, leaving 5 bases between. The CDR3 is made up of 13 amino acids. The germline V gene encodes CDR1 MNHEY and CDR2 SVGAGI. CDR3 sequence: CASSRSSNQPQHF. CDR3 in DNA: TGTGCCAGCAGTCGGAGTAGCAATCAGCCCCAGCATTTT.

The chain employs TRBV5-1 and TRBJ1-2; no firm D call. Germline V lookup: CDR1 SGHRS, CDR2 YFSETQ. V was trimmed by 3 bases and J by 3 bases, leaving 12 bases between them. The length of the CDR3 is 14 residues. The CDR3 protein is CASSSDTAYYGYTF. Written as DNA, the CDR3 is TGCGCCAGCAGCTCCGACACCGCCTACTATGGCTACACCTTC.

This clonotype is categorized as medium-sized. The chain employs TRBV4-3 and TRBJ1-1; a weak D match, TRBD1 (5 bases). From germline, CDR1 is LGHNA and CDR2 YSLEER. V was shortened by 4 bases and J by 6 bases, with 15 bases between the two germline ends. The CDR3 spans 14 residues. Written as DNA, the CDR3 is TGCGCCAGCAGCCCAAATGCAGGGTTCGCTGAAGCTTTCTTT. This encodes CASSPNAGFAEAFF.

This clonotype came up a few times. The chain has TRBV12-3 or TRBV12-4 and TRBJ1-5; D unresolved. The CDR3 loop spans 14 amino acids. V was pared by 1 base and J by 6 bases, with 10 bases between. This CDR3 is CASSLGGRAQPQHF. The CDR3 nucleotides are TGTGCCAGCAGTTTAGGGGGTAGGGCTCAGCCCCAGCATTTT.

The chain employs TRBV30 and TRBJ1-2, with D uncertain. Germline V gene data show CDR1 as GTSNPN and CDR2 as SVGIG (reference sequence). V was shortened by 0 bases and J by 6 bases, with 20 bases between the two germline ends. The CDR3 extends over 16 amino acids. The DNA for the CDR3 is TGTGCCTGGAGTGTAGATATCGTGGGTTTGGGCCATGGCTACACCTTC. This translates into CAWSVDIVGLGHGYTF.

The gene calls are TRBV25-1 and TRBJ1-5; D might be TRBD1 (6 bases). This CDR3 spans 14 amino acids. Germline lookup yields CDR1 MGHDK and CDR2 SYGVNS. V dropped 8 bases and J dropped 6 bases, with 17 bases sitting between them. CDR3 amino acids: CASRGAGEGQPQHF. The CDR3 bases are TGTGCCAGCCGTGGGGCAGGGGAGGGTCAGCCCCAGCATTTT.

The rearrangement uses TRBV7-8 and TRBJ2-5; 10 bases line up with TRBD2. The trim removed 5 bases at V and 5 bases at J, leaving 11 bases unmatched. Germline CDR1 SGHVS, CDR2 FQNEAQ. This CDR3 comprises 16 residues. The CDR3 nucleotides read TGTGCCAGCAGCCAGGACCTAGCGGGAGTATCTGAGACCCAGTACTTC. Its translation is CASSQDLAGVSETQYF.

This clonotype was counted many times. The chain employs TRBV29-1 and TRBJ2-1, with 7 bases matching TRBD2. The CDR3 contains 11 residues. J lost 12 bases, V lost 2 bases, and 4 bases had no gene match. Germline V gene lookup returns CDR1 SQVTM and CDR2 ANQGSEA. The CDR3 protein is CSVEREVGQFF. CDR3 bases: TGCAGCGTTGAACGGGAGGTAGGGCAGTTCTTC.

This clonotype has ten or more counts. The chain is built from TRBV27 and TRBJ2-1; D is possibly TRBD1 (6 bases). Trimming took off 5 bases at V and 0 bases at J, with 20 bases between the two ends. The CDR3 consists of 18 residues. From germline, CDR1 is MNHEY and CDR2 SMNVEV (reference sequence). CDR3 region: CASSMMFRGASSYNEQFF. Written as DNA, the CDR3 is TGTGCCAGCAGTATGATGTTCAGGGGCGCTAGCTCCTACAATGAGCAGTTCTTC.

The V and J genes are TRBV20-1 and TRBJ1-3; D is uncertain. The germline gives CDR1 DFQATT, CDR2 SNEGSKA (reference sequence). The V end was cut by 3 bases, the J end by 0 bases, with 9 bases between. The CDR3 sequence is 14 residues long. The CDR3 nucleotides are TGCAGTGCTAGTGTGGGGATCTCTGGAAACACCATATATTTT. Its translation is CSASVGISGNTIYF.

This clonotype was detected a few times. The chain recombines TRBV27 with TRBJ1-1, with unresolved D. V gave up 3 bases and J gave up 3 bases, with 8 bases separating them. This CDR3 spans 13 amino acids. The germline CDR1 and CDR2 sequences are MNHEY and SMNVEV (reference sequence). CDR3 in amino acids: CASSFGWDTEAFF. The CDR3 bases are TGTGCCAGCAGTTTCGGGTGGGACACTGAAGCTTTCTTT.

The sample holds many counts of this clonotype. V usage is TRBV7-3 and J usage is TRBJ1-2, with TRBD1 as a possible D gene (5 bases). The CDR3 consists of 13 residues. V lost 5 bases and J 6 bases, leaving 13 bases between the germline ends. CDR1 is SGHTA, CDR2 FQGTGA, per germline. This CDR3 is CASSPGPQNGYTF. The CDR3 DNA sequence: TGTGCCAGCAGCCCGGGACCTCAGAATGGCTACACCTTC.

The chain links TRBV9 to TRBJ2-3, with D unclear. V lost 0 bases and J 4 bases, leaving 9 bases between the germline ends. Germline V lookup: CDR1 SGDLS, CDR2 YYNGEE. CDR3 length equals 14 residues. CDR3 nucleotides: TGTGCCAGCAGCGTAGTTGGGATGTCAGATACGCAGTATTTT. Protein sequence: CASSVVGMSDTQYF.

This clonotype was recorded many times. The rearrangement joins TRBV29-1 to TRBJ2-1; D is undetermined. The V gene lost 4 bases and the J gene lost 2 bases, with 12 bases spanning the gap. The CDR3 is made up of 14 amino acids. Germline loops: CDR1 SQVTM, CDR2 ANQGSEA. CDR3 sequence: CSVAASRAYNEQFF. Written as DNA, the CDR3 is TGCAGCGTTGCTGCCTCCCGAGCCTACAATGAGCAGTTCTTC.

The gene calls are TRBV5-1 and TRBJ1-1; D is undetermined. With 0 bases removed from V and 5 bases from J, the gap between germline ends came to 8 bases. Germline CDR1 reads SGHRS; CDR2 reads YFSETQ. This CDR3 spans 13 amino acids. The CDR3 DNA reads TGCGCCAGCAGCTTGGCTAGCTGGACTGAAGCTTTCTTT. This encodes CASSLASWTEAFF.